This is a list of T cell receptor beta chains from one sample in a study of beta chain features in type 1 diabetes. TCRdb's copy holds only in-frame clones and misses some; the assay was immunoSEQ multiplex PCR. Here the sample spans roughly 240,000 clones, 13% to 15% being singletons. The material sequenced was naive CD4+ T cells from blood. The source of these receptors is a woman in her thirties or forties in good health. Each CDR3 is given with its conserved first and last residue. A D gene is named only where the DNA matches it firmly. Rows give clone size only sometimes, using once, few, many, or a class for an expanded clone.

abundance	d_gene	v_gene	j_gene	CDR3nt	CDR3aa
few	TRBD2	TRBV5-1	TRBJ2-1	TGCGCCAGCAGCTTGACGAGCGGGGAGTACAATGAGCAGTTCTTC	CASSLTSGEYNEQFF
NA	NA	TRBV6-5	TRBJ2-3	TGTGCCAGCAGTTATGGAGGCGGGGGCACAGATACGCAGTATTTT	CASSYGGGGTDTQYF
NA	NA	TRBV6-5	TRBJ1-6	TGTGCCAGCAGTTACTCGGCGTCGGGGGGTTCACCCCTCCACTTT	CASSYSASGGSPLHF
NA	NA	TRBV23-1	TRBJ1-6	TGCGCCAGCAGTCAATCGGGCCGTCAGGGCTCCTATAATTCACCCCTCCACTTT	CASSQSGRQGSYNSPLHF
few	TRBD1	TRBV25-1	TRBJ2-2	TGTGCCAGCAGTGAACACAGGGGGCAAGACACCGGGGAGCTGTTTTTT	CASSEHRGQDTGELFF
few	NA	TRBV18	TRBJ1-1	TGTGCCAGCTCACCAGGGGCGGGAACTGAAGCTTTCTTT	CASSPGAGTEAFF
many	TRBD1	TRBV4-3	TRBJ2-7	TGCGCCAGCAGCCATGAAATTTCGGGACAGGGTTCGGTCGAGCAGTACTTC	CASSHEISGQGSVEQYF
NA	NA	TRBV2	TRBJ1-2	TGTGCCAGCAGTGAAGGAGTTGGCTATGGCTACACCTTC	CASSEGVGYGYTF
NA	NA	TRBV13	TRBJ1-2	TGTGCCAGCAGCCAAGGGGGGGGCAGTGGCTACACCTTC	CASSQGGGSGYTF
NA	TRBD1	TRBV7-8	TRBJ2-5	TGTGCCAGCACCTATGGGAGACAGGGAGCCAGGGAGACCCAGTACTTC	CASTYGRQGARETQYF
few	NA	TRBV7-2	TRBJ2-3	TGTGCCAGCAGCTTAGTCCTAGGACTAGATACGCAGTATTTT	CASSLVLGLDTQYF
few	NA	TRBV2	TRBJ2-1	TGTGCCAGCAGAACCCCGGGGGACGGTGAGCAGTTCTTC	CASRTPGDGEQFF
NA	TRBD1	TRBV5-1	TRBJ1-2	TGCGCCAGCAGCGCGGGACAGGGTGAAGGCTACACCTTC	CASSAGQGEGYTF
NA	NA	TRBV2	TRBJ1-5	TGTGCCAGCAGTCAGAGGTCAGGGAATCAGCCCCAGCATTTT	CASSQRSGNQPQHF
few	TRBD1	TRBV28	TRBJ1-5	TGTGCCAGCACCTGGGACAGCGGTCAGCTCCAGCATTTT	CASTWDSGQLQHF
NA	TRBD1	TRBV5-6	TRBJ2-7	TGTGCCAGCAGCTGGACAGGGAACGAGCAGTACTTC	CASSWTGNEQYF
few	TRBD1	TRBV6-1	TRBJ2-4	TGTGCCAGCAGTGAACGGGACAGGGGGCTGCGAGCCAAAAACATTCAGTACTTC	CASSERDRGLRAKNIQYF
few	NA	TRBV18	TRBJ1-1	TGTGCCAGCTCACCCCTCGCTCCGGCAGGCTCACAACCTTTCTTT	CASSPLAPAGSQPFF
NA	NA	TRBV6-5	TRBJ1-1	TGTGCCAGCAGACCCGAGGGGGGGCGGAACACTGAAGCTTTCTTT	CASRPEGGRNTEAFF
few	NA	TRBV4-3	TRBJ1-2	TGCGCCAGCAGCCAAGATCAGGCAAATGCTCCGAACTATGGCTACACCTTC	CASSQDQANAPNYGYTF
NA	TRBD2	TRBV7-6	TRBJ2-7	TGTGCCAGCAGCTTAGCCCTAGCGGGGGGCGAGCAGTACTTC	CASSLALAGGEQYF
few	TRBD1	TRBV6-6	TRBJ2-7	TGTGCCAGCAGCCCGGACAGGCCGAGGGGTTACGAGCAGTACTTC	CASSPDRPRGYEQYF
few	TRBD1	TRBV29-1	TRBJ1-2	TGCAGCGCTCGGGGACAGGGGGACTATGGCTACACCTTC	CSARGQGDYGYTF
few	NA	TRBV7-6	TRBJ1-1	TGTGCCAGCAGCTTAGACAGACACCTATTCTTT	CASSLDRHLFF
NA	TRBD1	TRBV19	TRBJ2-5	TGTGCCAGTAGATCGATACAGGGGGCAGAGACCCAGTACTTC	CASRSIQGAETQYF
few	NA	TRBV6-1	TRBJ2-2	TGTGCCAGCAGTGAAGGTCTATCCACCGGGGAGCTGTTTTTT	CASSEGLSTGELFF
few	NA	TRBV7-9	TRBJ1-1	TGTGCCAGCAGCCCCAGAGTAGGTACAGCTGAAGCTTTCTTT	CASSPRVGTAEAFF
NA	TRBD2	TRBV11-3	TRBJ2-1	TGTGCCAGCAGCTTAACTAGCGGGGGGCACTACAATGAGCAGTTCTTC	CASSLTSGGHYNEQFF
NA	TRBD2	TRBV7-8	TRBJ2-1	TGTGCCAGCAGCCGCGGACTAGCGGGGGGTTACAATGAGCAGTTCTTC	CASSRGLAGGYNEQFF
NA	TRBD2	TRBV5-4	TRBJ2-5	TGTGCCAGCAGCTTGGCCGGGGGGGAGACCCAGTACTTC	CASSLAGGETQYF
NA	NA	TRBV5-6	TRBJ1-2	TGTGCCAGCAGCGGGGGCGGCGGCTACACCTTC	CASSGGGGYTF
NA	TRBD1	TRBV14	TRBJ2-2	TGTGCCAGCAGACGGACAGGGGATTGGACCGGGGAGCTGTTTTTT	CASRRTGDWTGELFF
NA	TRBD1	TRBV11-2	TRBJ2-2	TGTGCCAGCAGTCCAGGGGGCCCCGGGGAGCTGTTTTTT	CASSPGGPGELFF
NA	TRBD1	TRBV5-1	TRBJ1-2	TGCGCCAGCAGCTCGGGTGGGACTCCTTCAGGGGGCTATGGCTACACCTTC	CASSSGGTPSGGYGYTF
NA	NA	TRBV25-1	TRBJ1-3	TGTGCCAGCAGTGAATATGACAGAGCTTCTGGAAACACCATATATTTT	CASSEYDRASGNTIYF
few	NA	TRBV6-5	TRBJ2-7	TGTGCCAGCAGTCGTTCAGGCTACGAGCAGTACTTC	CASSRSGYEQYF
NA	NA	TRBV4-3	TRBJ2-2	TGCGCCAGCAGCCAAGCTCAGGGATACACCGGGGAGCTGTTTTTT	CASSQAQGYTGELFF
many	TRBD1	TRBV10-3	TRBJ2-3	TGTGCCATCAGTCAGGGGGCAGATACGCAGTATTTT	CAISQGADTQYF
few	NA	TRBV29-1	TRBJ1-1	TGCAGCGTTGCAATGGGTCAGGGGCGAGGTCTGGACACTGAAGCTTTCTTT	CSVAMGQGRGLDTEAFF
few	NA	TRBV15	TRBJ2-5	TGTGCCACCAGCAGAGCCCCGACAGGATTCCAAGAGACCCAGTACTTC	CATSRAPTGFQETQYF
few	TRBD2	TRBV5-1	TRBJ2-3	TGCGCCAGCAGCGCGGGACTAGCGGGGTTCACAGATACGCAGTATTTT	CASSAGLAGFTDTQYF
many	TRBD1	TRBV15	TRBJ2-7	TGTGCCACCAGCAGAGATGAGGGGGCGCGGTACGAGCAGTACTTC	CATSRDEGARYEQYF
few	NA	TRBV5-6	TRBJ1-1	TGTGCCAGCAGCTTGGTTGGGTGGAGGTTGAGGTCAAGAGGCACTGAAGCTTTCTTT	CASSLVGWRLRSRGTEAFF
NA	NA	TRBV5-1	TRBJ1-2	TGCGCCAGCAGCCCGCGGCTTGAGGTTTCGGGAGGCTACACCTTC	CASSPRLEVSGGYTF
NA	TRBD2	TRBV5-1	TRBJ2-7	TGCGCCAGCACCTCCGCGGGGGGTTACGAGCAGTACTTC	CASTSAGGYEQYF
few	TRBD2	TRBV12-5	TRBJ2-3	TGTGCTAGTGGTCCTCGACTAGCGACAGATACGCAGTATTTT	CASGPRLATDTQYF
NA	NA	TRBV2	TRBJ1-2	TGTGCCAGTCGTGGCAACCACGGTAGTCAGGGGTACTATGGCTACACCTTC	CASRGNHGSQGYYGYTF
few	NA	TRBV6-5	TRBJ2-1	TGTGCCAGCCGGTCGCGGATCTCCTACAATGAGCAGTTCTTC	CASRSRISYNEQFF
NA	NA	TRBV6-4	TRBJ2-1	TGTGCCAGCAGTGACAATCCCCTGGTTAGCTCCTACAATGAGCAGTTCTTC	CASSDNPLVSSYNEQFF
NA	TRBD1	TRBV7-2	TRBJ1-1	TGTGCCAGCAGTTTACGACAGGGAGACACTGAAGCTTTCTTT	CASSLRQGDTEAFF
NA	TRBD2	TRBV7-9	TRBJ2-2	TGTGCCAGCAGCTTACGCGGGGGGCTCAGAGAGGAGCTGTTTTTT	CASSLRGGLREELFF
few	NA	TRBV27	TRBJ1-1	TGTGCCAGCTCCCTCAGGCGGGGTGTGAACACTGAAGCTTTCTTT	CASSLRRGVNTEAFF
NA	TRBD2	TRBV10-3	TRBJ2-7	TGTGCCATCAGGACTAGCGGGGCCGGAGAGCAGTACTTC	CAIRTSGAGEQYF